The 23 T cell receptor beta chains presented below share a single source sample, sequenced in a study of patients and donors after allogeneic stem cell transplantation. Each CDR3 protein is one row after TCRdb ran MiXCR on the RT-PCR reads. The table has just over 55,000 distinct CDR3 sequences, roughly 13% seen once. The sample was blood, either unsorted or a sorted T cell fraction (not recorded which). The receptor set was obtained from a human donor who was either an allogeneic HSCT recipient or a stem cell or donor lymphocyte infusion donor (not recorded which). It is not recorded whose cells these are; they may come from a transplant donor.

The V and J genes are TRBV5-6 and TRBJ2-4; D remains unclear. CDR3 size: 13 residues. Germline CDR1 and CDR2: SGHDT and YYEEEE. Deletions cut 4 bases from V and 8 bases from J, with 13 bases between. The DNA of the CDR3 is TGTGCCAGCAGCCCGAAACCGACGGACATTCAGTACTTC. This encodes CASSPKPTDIQYF. Filled out from reference TRBV5-6 and TRBJ2-4, the complete variable domain reads DAGVTQSPTHLIKTRGQQVTLRCSPKSGHDTVSWYQQALGQGPQFIFQYYEEEERQRGNFPDRFSGHQFPNYSSELNVNALLLGDSALYLCASSPKPTDIQYFGAGTRLSVL.

This clonotype was counted ten times or more. V is TRBV25-1 and J is TRBJ1-2, with D hard to call. V lost 5 bases and J 9 bases, leaving 19 bases between the germline ends. The CDR3 contains 14 residues. Germline-derived CDR1 and CDR2 are MGHDK and SYGVNS. The chain's CDR3 is CASSSRTTHSSYTF. The CDR3 bases are TGTGCCAGCAGTTCCCGGACGACCCATAGTAGCTACACCTTC.

This clonotype was picked up many times. This chain connects TRBV24-1 to TRBJ1-5, with D tentatively TRBD1 (5 bases). Germline V gene data show CDR1 as KGHDR and CDR2 as SFDVKD. V lost 4 bases and J 5 bases, leaving 14 bases between the germline ends. This CDR3 has 15 amino acids. CDR3 bases: TGTGCCACCAGTGAAGCTGGGGGGGGACATCAGCCCCAGCATTTT. It yields the protein CATSEAGGGHQPQHF.

The chain couples TRBV29-1 to TRBJ2-1; D possibly uses TRBD1 or TRBD2 (5 bases each). Per the germline V gene, CDR1 is SQVTM and CDR2 is ANQGSEA. CDR3 size: 16 residues. Trimming shortened V by 0 bases and J by 0 bases, and 12 bases separated the two germline ends. CDR3 sequence reads: CSVEDWAGSSYNEQFF. CDR3 nucleotides: TGCAGCGTTGAAGATTGGGCAGGGAGCTCCTACAATGAGCAGTTCTTC.

The sample holds a few counts of this clonotype. The V call is TRBV10-3, the J call TRBJ2-1; maybe TRBD2 (5 bases). The V gene's germline CDR1 is ENHRY and CDR2 SYGVKD. V lost 4 bases and J lost 8, with 18 bases in between. The CDR3 has 15 residues. This chain's CDR3 is CAISVGLEGRDEQFF. CDR3 in DNA: TGTGCCATCAGTGTCGGCCTAGAGGGTAGGGATGAGCAGTTCTTC.

The chain couples TRBV7-7 to TRBJ2-5, with D possibly matching TRBD1 (6 bases). CDR1 is SSHAT, CDR2 FNYEAQ, per germline (reference sequence). The CDR3 is made up of 12 amino acids. CDR3 protein: CASLPRGETQYF. CDR3 bases: TGTGCTAGCCTACCCAGGGGAGAGACCCAGTACTTC.

The chain links TRBV27 to TRBJ2-5; 9 bases match TRBD1. The CDR3 is made up of 14 amino acids. The V segment lost 3 bases and the J segment 3 bases; nucleotides outside the gene matches: 2. Germline CDR1 MNHEY, CDR2 SMNVEV (reference sequence). In DNA, the CDR3 is TGTGCCAGCAGTTTCGGGACAGGGAAAGAGACCCAGTACTTC. Translating it yields CASSFGTGKETQYF.

The rearrangement links TRBV12-3 or TRBV12-4 to TRBJ2-2, with no clear D. Trimming took 3 bases from V and 6 from J, leaving 8 bases between them. This CDR3 is 13 amino acids long. CDR3 amino acids: CASSLAAPGELFF. In nucleotides, the CDR3 is TGTGCCAGCAGTTTGGCGGCCCCCGGGGAGCTGTTTTTT.

This clonotype has more than one count but fewer than ten. The V call is TRBV18, the J call TRBJ1-1, with 8 bases fitting TRBD1. V lost 1 base and J lost 3; bases outside the gene matches: 4. The CDR3 sequence is 15 residues long. Germline lookup yields CDR1 KGHSH and CDR2 LQKENI. The chain's CDR3 is CASSPLTGAHTEAFF. The CDR3 DNA is TGTGCCAGCTCACCACTGACAGGGGCCCACACTGAAGCTTTCTTT.

This clonotype was counted between two and nine times. The J gene is TRBJ1-5, the V gene TRBV20-1; 7 nucleotides match TRBD1. Germline assignment: CDR1 DFQATT and CDR2 SNEGSKA (reference sequence). The ends lost 0 bases at V and 5 bases at J; junction bases unmatched: 7. The CDR3 is 15 amino acids. The CDR3: CSARDKTGQHQPQHF. DNA of the CDR3: TGCAGTGCTAGAGATAAGACAGGGCAGCATCAGCCCCAGCATTTT.

This clonotype was seen more than once but under ten times. The chain couples TRBV9 to TRBJ2-3, with TRBD2 as a possible D gene (7 bases). Trimming stripped 3 bases from V and 6 bases from J, with 26 bases between. The CDR3 totals 18 residues. CDR1 and CDR2 (germline): SGDLS, YYNGEE. CDR3 sequence: CASSGTRGSKAVLDTQYF. In DNA, the CDR3 is TGTGCCAGCAGCGGGACTAGGGGGTCCAAGGCAGTTCTGGATACGCAGTATTTT.

This chain joins TRBV9 and TRBJ1-2, with D hard to call. V shed 2 bases and J shed 4 bases, with 9 bases lying between them. The CDR3 has 13 residues. Germline assignment: CDR1 SGDLS and CDR2 YYNGEE. DNA of the CDR3: TGTGCCAGCAGCGTGGGCGAAGGCTATGGCTACACCTTC. Translated, it gives CASSVGEGYGYTF.

Only a few counts were recorded for this clonotype. The chain is built from TRBV5-1 and TRBJ1-5; D is possibly TRBD1 (5 bases). Germline loops: CDR1 SGHRS, CDR2 YFSETQ. Trimming stripped 0 bases from V and 4 bases from J, with 8 bases between. The CDR3 runs to 14 residues. The chain's CDR3 is CASSLEGQNQPQHF. CDR3 nucleotides: TGCGCCAGCAGCTTGGAGGGGCAGAATCAGCCCCAGCATTTT. Filled out from reference TRBV5-1 and TRBJ1-5, the complete variable domain reads KAGVTQTPRYLIKTRGQQVTLSCSPISGHRSVSWYQQTPGQGLQFLFEYFSETQRNKGNFPGRFSGRQFSNSRSEMNVSTLELGDSALYLCASSLEGQNQPQHFGDGTRLSIL.

The chain links TRBV7-9 to TRBJ1-5; the D is unclear. This CDR3 is built from 13 residues. V lost 7 bases and J 7 bases, leaving 14 bases between the germline ends. CDR1 is SEHNR, CDR2 FQNEAQ, per germline (reference sequence). The CDR3 here is CASTGLPGQPQHF. DNA of the CDR3: TGTGCCAGCACGGGCCTTCCCGGGCAGCCCCAGCATTTT.

A few counts support this clonotype. The genes are TRBV12-3 or TRBV12-4 and TRBJ2-2, with D possibly TRBD2 on 6 matching bases. This CDR3 is 17 amino acids long. V was trimmed by 2 bases and J by 0 bases, leaving 13 bases between them. The CDR3 protein is CASSLRGDFANTGELFF. Written as DNA, the CDR3 is TGTGCCAGCAGTTTACGAGGGGACTTCGCGAACACCGGGGAGCTGTTTTTT.

J is TRBJ1-2 and V is TRBV9; 7 nucleotides agree with TRBD1. Germline values: CDR1 SGDLS, CDR2 YYNGEE. Trimming cost V 0 bases and J 2 bases; bases outside gene matches: 4. The length of the CDR3 is 15 residues. The CDR3 DNA reads as TGTGCCAGCAGCGTAGTGTGGGACAGCAACTATGGCTACACCTTC. It yields the protein CASSVVWDSNYGYTF.

With regard to this clonotype: At one end the junction does not follow the germline gene, possibly because of a read error. The J gene is TRBJ2-7, the V gene TRBV20-1; 10 nucleotides match TRBD2. Germline values: CDR1 DFQATT, CDR2 SNEGSKA (reference sequence). The CDR3 extends over 15 amino acids. In DNA, the CDR3 is TGCAGTGCTGGAGAGTATAGCGGGAGGTACTACGAGCAGTACTTC. As protein: CSAGEYSGRYYEQYF.

The genes are TRBV30 and TRBJ1-3; 7 bases match TRBD1. The germline gives CDR1 GTSNPN, CDR2 SVGIG (reference sequence). V lost 4 bases to trimming and J lost 0 bases; unmatched junction nucleotides: 9. The CDR3 loop spans 16 amino acids. DNA for the CDR3: TGTGCCTGGACCCAAGGACAGGCCAGCTCTGGAAACACCATATATTTT. Residues: CAWTQGQASSGNTIYF.

A note on this clonotype: One junction end disagrees with the germline gene, perhaps due to a read error. The V call is TRBV7-7, the J call TRBJ2-5; 9 bases are shared with TRBD2. The germline V gene encodes CDR1 SSHAT and CDR2 FNYEAQ (reference sequence). This CDR3 comprises 15 residues. CDR3 nucleotide sequence: TGTGCTAGCAGCCCAGCGGGAGGATACCAAGAGACCCAGTACTTC. Its protein product is CASSPAGGYQETQYF.

On this clonotype itself: Just one base apart from a much larger clone, this may be a read error. This rearrangement joins TRBV29-1 to TRBJ1-1; no reliable D call. This CDR3 contains 11 residues. Per germline, CDR1 SQVTM and CDR2 ANQGSEA. V shed 3 bases and J shed 11 bases, with 13 bases lying between them. The CDR3 here is CSVDLKKSAFF. Written as DNA, the CDR3 is TGCAGCGTTGATCTGAAGAAATCGGCTTTCTTT. Variable domain in full (rest from reference TRBV29-1 and TRBJ1-1): SAVISQKPSRDICQRGTSLTIQCQVDSQVTMMFWYRQQPGQSLTLIATANQGSEATYESGFVIDKFPISRPNLTFSTLTVSNMSPEDSSIYLCSVDLKKSAFFGQGTRLTVV.

The chain uses TRBV16 and TRBJ2-5, with D unresolved. CDR3 size: 13 residues. Deletions cut 10 bases from V and 1 base from J, with 13 bases between. The germline V gene encodes CDR1 KGHSY and CDR2 FQNENV. The CDR3 region is CATASSVQETQYF. The CDR3 DNA follows: TGTGCCACCGCATCCAGCGTCCAAGAGACCCAGTACTTC.

The sample holds many counts of this clonotype. The chain employs TRBV15 and TRBJ1-2; 10 bases map to TRBD1. Germline CDR1 LNHNV, CDR2 YYDKDF (reference sequence). The ends lost 4 bases at V and 3 bases at J; junction bases unmatched: 14. This CDR3 comprises 18 residues. CDR3 DNA sequence: TGTGCCACCAGCAACCTTCCCGGGACAGGGGTAGGGCACTATGGCTACACCTTC. It specifies CATSNLPGTGVGHYGYTF.

This clonotype was seen many times. The chain recombines TRBV29-1 with TRBJ1-1; 9 bases are a match to TRBD1. Looked up from germline, CDR1 is SQVTM and CDR2 is ANQGSEA. The CDR3 has 17 amino acids. V was clipped by 5 bases and J by 1 base; unmatched bases: 14. The CDR3 sequence is CSVSSGTGRRGNTEAFF. The CDR3 bases are TGCAGCGTTAGCTCCGGGACAGGGAGAAGGGGGAACACTGAAGCTTTCTTT.